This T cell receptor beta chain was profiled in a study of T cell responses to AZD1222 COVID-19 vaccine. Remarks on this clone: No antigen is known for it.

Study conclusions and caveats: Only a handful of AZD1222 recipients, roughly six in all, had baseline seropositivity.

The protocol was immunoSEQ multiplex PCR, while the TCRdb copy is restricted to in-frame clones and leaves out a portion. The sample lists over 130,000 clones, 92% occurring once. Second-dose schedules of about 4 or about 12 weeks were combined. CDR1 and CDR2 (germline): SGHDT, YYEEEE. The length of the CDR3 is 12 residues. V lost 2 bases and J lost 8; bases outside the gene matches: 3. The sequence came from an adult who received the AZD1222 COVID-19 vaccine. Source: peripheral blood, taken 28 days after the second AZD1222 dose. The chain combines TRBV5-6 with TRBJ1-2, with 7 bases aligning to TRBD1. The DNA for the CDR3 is TGTGCCAGCAGCTTAGGGGGCCAAGGCTACACCTTC. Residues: CASSLGGQGYTF.